The 10 T cell receptor beta chains below all came from one sample that was sequenced in a study of early T cells in non-severe SARS-CoV-2 infection (dated by TCRdb to the early 2020s). The method behind the library was 5' RACE. Data came from a NextSeq 500. TCRdb passed the public sequencing reads through fastp at Q25 and MiXCR, retaining productive beta sequences. Entries are consolidated by CDR3 protein sequence, retaining the most common genes and DNA. This sample lists tens of thousands of distinct CDR3 sequences; approximately 6.1% were detected once. 4.5% to 6% of the sample rests with the top ten. Sequenced sample: whole blood. These receptors all stem from an adult who was a healthcare worker with PCR-confirmed SARS-CoV-2 infection or an uninfected control (not recorded which).

This clonotype was observed many times. The CDR3 reads CASSLEAAGGTDTQYF. The CDR3 region has the DNA TGTGCCAGCAGCTTAGAGGCAGCGGGAGGAACAGATACGCAGTATTTT. This chain links TRBV7-6 with TRBJ2-3, with 9 bases that match TRBD2. Germline CDR1 SGHVS, CDR2 FNYEAQ. V shed 1 base, J shed 3 bases, and the junction held 5 bases outside the gene matches. This CDR3 has 16 amino acids. Variable domain in full (rest from reference TRBV7-6 and TRBJ2-3): GAGVSQSPRYKVTKRGQDVALRCDPISGHVSLYWYRQALGQGPEFLTYFNYEAQQDKSGLPNDRFSAERPEGSISTLTIQRTEQRDSAMYRCASSLEAAGGTDTQYFGPGTRLTVL.

In this sample, this clonotype turned up a few times. J is TRBJ2-1 and V is TRBV5-4, with D maybe TRBD2 (6 bases). This CDR3 contains 14 residues. The germline V and J ends were trimmed by 4 bases and 6 bases, with 14 bases remaining between them. CDR1 is SGHNT and CDR2 is YYREEE in the germline V gene (reference sequence). The CDR3 loop is CASSPGGRFNEQFF. CDR3 coding DNA: TGTGCCAGCAGCCCAGGAGGGCGTTTCAATGAGCAGTTCTTC.

Many counts were recorded for this clonotype. The rearrangement links TRBV20-1 to TRBJ2-3; the D gene is possibly TRBD2 (6 bases). The V gene's germline CDR1 is DFQATT and CDR2 SNEGSKA (reference sequence). This CDR3 is 14 amino acids long. V was pared by 8 bases and J by 8 bases, with 23 bases between. The CDR3 DNA reads as TGCAGTTCCAACCTAGCGTCGGACCTTGGTACGCAGTATTTT. Translating it yields CSSNLASDLGTQYF.

This clonotype appeared a few times. V and J are TRBV7-9 and TRBJ2-1; 10 nucleotides match TRBD2. The CDR3 length is 16 residues. V lost 5 bases to trimming and J lost 8 bases; unmatched junction nucleotides: 12. Per germline, CDR1 SEHNR and CDR2 FQNEAQ (reference sequence). The CDR3 spells CASSAETGTSVYEQFF. The CDR3 DNA sequence: TGTGCCAGCAGCGCGGAAACCGGGACTAGCGTCTATGAGCAGTTCTTC.

This clonotype was seen at least ten times. The chain employs TRBV11-2 and TRBJ2-6; 9 bases are shared with TRBD2. CDR1 and CDR2 from the germline V gene are SGHAT and FQNNGV. The CDR3 totals 24 residues. The V segment lost 3 bases and the J segment 2 bases; nucleotides outside the gene matches: 26. This chain's CDR3 is CASSFPYSGSRGGGSPTGANVLTF. The CDR3 DNA is TGTGCCAGCAGCTTCCCTTATAGCGGGAGTCGAGGTGGTGGGTCCCCCACTGGGGCCAACGTCCTGACTTTC.

By share, this clonotype counts as medium-sized. V and J are TRBV6-5 and TRBJ1-6, with D possibly matching TRBD1 (5 bases). Germline loops: CDR1 MNHEY, CDR2 SVGAGI. The ends were cut back, 5 bases at V and 1 base at J, with 15 bases in the middle. The CDR3 covers 17 residues. The CDR3 reads CASSLTVRGSYNSPLHF. CDR3 nucleotide sequence: TGTGCCAGCAGTCTGACAGTTCGTGGGTCCTATAATTCACCCCTCCACTTT.

This clonotype came up many times. The rearrangement joins TRBV24-1 to TRBJ1-6; D gene ambiguous. V was shortened by 5 bases and J by 7 bases, with 11 bases between the two germline ends. This CDR3 region has 14 residues. Germline V lookup: CDR1 KGHDR, CDR2 SFDVKD. DNA of the CDR3: TGTGCCACCAGTGCTGAACACCCAAATTCACCCCTCCACTTT. Translating gives CATSAEHPNSPLHF.

In its sample, this clonotype was seen many times. The chain couples TRBV27 to TRBJ2-7, with D tentatively TRBD1 (5 bases). Germline loops: CDR1 MNHEY, CDR2 SMNVEV (reference sequence). There are 14 residues in the CDR3. V was shortened by 5 bases and J by 3 bases, with 14 bases between the two germline ends. The CDR3 DNA follows: TGTGCCAGCAGTCAGGGATTGAGTTTCTACGAGCAGTACTTC. It is translated as CASSQGLSFYEQYF.

This clonotype was recorded many times. This chain uses TRBV18 with TRBJ1-1, with D possibly matching TRBD1 (6 bases). V lost 1 base to trimming and J lost 1 base, with 13 bases between them. This CDR3 region has 16 residues. Per the germline V gene, CDR1 is KGHSH and CDR2 is LQKENI. The CDR3 here is CASSPLGTRRNTEAFF. The CDR3 nucleotides are TGTGCCAGCTCACCACTGGGGACAAGGAGGAACACTGAAGCTTTCTTT.

This clonotype has a count of ten or more. The V call is TRBV29-1, the J call TRBJ2-3, with 9 bases identical to TRBD1. V lost 4 bases to trimming and J lost 3 bases; unmatched junction nucleotides: 2. The length of the CDR3 is 13 residues. Germline V gene data show CDR1 as SQVTM and CDR2 as ANQGSEA. CDR3: CSVGDRVTDTQYF. CDR3 nucleotide sequence: TGCAGCGTTGGGGACAGGGTTACAGATACGCAGTATTTT.